One and the same sample provided the 14 T cell receptor beta chains below, sequenced in a study of radiotherapy plus CTLA-4 blockade in lung cancer listed by TCRdb under 2018. Library preparation employed the immunoSEQ multiplex PCR assay. Drawn from immuneACCESS, this table holds only the in-frame rearrangements with V and J called that TCRdb kept. Clones are partly lost; checked studies trace under half to an unresolved V gene and leave the rest unexplained. The sample table contains 25,000 to 40,000 clones; only one count was recorded for around 70% of them. 4% of the sample belongs to the ten largest clones. Sequencing used peripheral blood, obtained from a patient treated with radiotherapy plus ipilimumab. The receptors shown here come from a human donor with non-small cell lung cancer who had stable disease on radiotherapy plus ipilimumab.

V usage is TRBV5-8 and J usage is TRBJ1-5, with a weak D call TRBD1 (6 bases). Per the germline V gene, CDR1 is SGHTS and CDR2 is YDEGEE. The CDR3 sequence is 15 residues long. Trimming shortened V by 4 bases and J by 4 bases, and 15 bases separated the two germline ends. The CDR3 here is CASSIRDIRNQPQHF. In nucleotides, the CDR3 is TGTGCCAGCAGCATCCGGGACATACGGAATCAGCCCCAGCATTTT.

The chain links TRBV2 to TRBJ1-4; no clear D. V was trimmed by 7 bases and J by 0 bases, leaving 9 bases between them. Germline values: CDR1 SNHLY, CDR2 FYNNEI. The CDR3 spans 14 residues. The chain's CDR3 is CASTRTATNEKLFF. CDR3 in DNA: TGTGCCAGCACCAGGACGGCAACTAATGAAAAACTGTTTTTT.

V and J are TRBV6-6 and TRBJ2-7; the match to TRBD1 covers 11 bases. Germline V gene sequence: CDR1 MNHNY, CDR2 SVGAGI (reference sequence). This CDR3 has 15 amino acids. Trimming took 0 bases from V and 3 from J; bases not matched to a gene: 1. The DNA of the CDR3 is TGTGCCAGCAGTTACTCCGGGACAGGGGGCTACGAGCAGTACTTC. It specifies CASSYSGTGGYEQYF.

The chain couples TRBV7-9 to TRBJ2-7, with 7 bases lining up with TRBD1. Germline loops: CDR1 SEHNR, CDR2 FQNEAQ (reference sequence). CDR3 size: 16 residues. V dropped 5 bases and J dropped 1; count of bases not matched to a gene: 11. The CDR3 DNA reads TGTGCCAGCAGCACCCCCCCGGGACAGTGGTCCTACGAGCAGTACTTC. Translation gives CASSTPPGQWSYEQYF.

This clone was seen once. The genes are TRBV9 and TRBJ2-5; TRBD1 matches at 8 bases. The trim removed 1 base at V and 2 bases at J, leaving 7 bases unmatched. There are 16 residues in the CDR3. The germline CDR1 and CDR2 sequences are SGDLS and YYNGEE. DNA for the CDR3: TGTGCCAGCAGCGTAAACCTGGGGACAGGACAAGAGACCCAGTACTTC. As protein: CASSVNLGTGQETQYF.

The chain recombines TRBV30 with TRBJ1-1; D is uncertain. Germline CDR1 reads GTSNPN; CDR2 reads SVGIG (reference sequence). The length of the CDR3 is 13 residues. V lost 4 bases and J 4 bases, leaving 13 bases between the germline ends. CDR3 protein: CAWIDTGSTEAFF. CDR3 DNA: TGTGCCTGGATTGACACGGGGAGCACTGAAGCTTTCTTT.

The chain joins TRBV7-2 to TRBJ2-5; the D gene is possibly TRBD2 (6 bases). This CDR3 has 15 amino acids. V lost 5 bases to trimming and J lost 4 bases, with 17 bases between them. Germline V gives CDR1 SGHTA, CDR2 FQGNSA. CDR3 nucleotides: TGTGCCAGCAGCCCCCCGGGGGTGGGAGTAGAGACCCAGTACTTC. It codes for CASSPPGVGVETQYF.

This clone was detected only a few times. This chain uses TRBV19 with TRBJ2-1; D perhaps matches TRBD2 (6 bases). In germline, CDR1 is LNHDA, CDR2 SQIVND (reference sequence). V dropped 1 base and J dropped 3 bases, with 19 bases sitting between them. This CDR3 has 18 residues. The DNA for the CDR3 is TGTGCCAGTAGTATAGCCCTCTCGGGCGGGAAGATCTACAATGAGCAGTTCTTC. Its translation: CASSIALSGGKIYNEQFF.

The V gene is TRBV5-1, the J gene TRBJ1-4; the match to TRBD1 covers 7 bases. The CDR3 contains 14 residues. V shed 4 bases and J 6 bases; nucleotides not matched to a gene: 6. Germline CDR1 SGHRS, CDR2 YFSETQ. The CDR3 DNA is TGCGCCAGCAGCAGGGGGCAGGTGGATGAAAAACTGTTTTTT. This translates into CASSRGQVDEKLFF.

This chain joins TRBV7-2 and TRBJ2-7; D gene uncertain. With 1 base removed from V and 2 bases from J, the gap between germline ends came to 15 bases. The CDR3 extends over 16 amino acids. In germline, CDR1 is SGHTA, CDR2 FQGNSA. The CDR3 bases are TGTGCCAGCAGCTTAGGGTCCGGACCGCAAGCCTACGAGCAGTACTTC. Translating it yields CASSLGSGPQAYEQYF.

The rearrangement links TRBV23-1 to TRBJ2-7; TRBD2 agrees at 11 bases. TRBV23-1 is treated as an ORF (open reading frame) with a function not yet certain. Trimming cost V 5 bases and J 5 bases; bases outside gene matches: 5. This CDR3 comprises 14 residues. For the CDR3, the DNA is TGCGCCAGCAGTAAACTAGCGGGAGTAAACGAGCAGTACTTC. This encodes CASSKLAGVNEQYF.

In nucleotides, the CDR3 is TGTGCCAGCTCACCCCCCGGGACTAGCGGGAGGGGGGATGAGCAGTTCTTC. It encodes CASSPPGTSGRGDEQFF. The J gene is TRBJ2-1, the V gene TRBV18, with 16 bases aligning to TRBD2. V lost 3 bases, J lost 8 bases, and 7 bases stayed unmatched. The CDR3 contains 17 residues. Germline V lookup: CDR1 KGHSH, CDR2 LQKENI.

V usage is TRBV27 and J usage is TRBJ2-1, with no clear D. In germline, CDR1 is MNHEY, CDR2 SMNVEV (reference sequence). This CDR3 has 15 residues. V dropped 5 bases and J dropped 0 bases, with 11 bases sitting between them. CDR3 region: CASSPLGSSYNEQFF. The CDR3 DNA is TGTGCCAGCAGTCCTCTCGGAAGCTCCTACAATGAGCAGTTCTTC.

This clone turned up a few times. This chain links TRBV29-1 with TRBJ2-2; 12 nucleotides align to TRBD2. The CDR3 is 16 residues long. CDR1 is SQVTM, CDR2 ANQGSEA, per germline. V was clipped by 4 bases and J by 3 bases; unmatched bases: 6. CDR3 residues: CSVGASGRAYTGELFF. CDR3 DNA: TGCAGCGTTGGGGCTAGCGGGAGGGCCTACACCGGGGAGCTGTTTTTT.